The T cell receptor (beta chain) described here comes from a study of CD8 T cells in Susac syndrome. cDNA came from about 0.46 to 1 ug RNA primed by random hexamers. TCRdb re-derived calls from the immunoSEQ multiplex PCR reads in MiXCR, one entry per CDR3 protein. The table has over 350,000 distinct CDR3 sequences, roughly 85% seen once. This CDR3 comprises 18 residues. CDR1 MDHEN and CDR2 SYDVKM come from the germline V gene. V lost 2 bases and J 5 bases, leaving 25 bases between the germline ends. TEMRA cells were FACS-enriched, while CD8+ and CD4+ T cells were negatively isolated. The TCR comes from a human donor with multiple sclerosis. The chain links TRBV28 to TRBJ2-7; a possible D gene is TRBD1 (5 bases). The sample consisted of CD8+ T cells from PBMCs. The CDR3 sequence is CASSLESGLFGTENEQYF. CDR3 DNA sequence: TGTGCCAGCAGTTTAGAGTCAGGGTTGTTCGGTACGGAGAACGAGCAGTACTTC.